This T cell receptor beta chain was sequenced in a study of PD-L1 blockade in urothelial cancer (dated by TCRdb to between 2016 and 2019). Turning to the overall study: Therapy was started in the mid-2010s for all patients, and atezolizumab 1,200 mg was administered intravenously every 3 weeks. Pretreatment tumor samples and matched peripheral blood, collected serially before and after atezolizumab treatment, underwent TCR sequencing. An exploratory multi-omic analysis was conducted of the somatic, immune and clinical correlates of response to PD-L1 blockade with atezolizumab in urothelial cancer. About 85% of the roughly 29 patients were identified as males with urothelial cancer of bladder origin, and a prior smoking history was reported by 18 of 29 patients. Blood samples gave median yields of roughly 150,000 T cells and approximately 80,000 unique TCRs, along with a median clonality of 0.080. Patients had an ECOG performance status of 0 or 1 and had received between 0 and 3 prior chemotherapy regimens. Durable clinical benefit was achieved by nine patients and was not achieved by 20 patients. Pretreatment blood TCR-seq was available for twenty-nine patients, at least one posttreatment blood collection was obtained for approximately 25 patients, and tumor TCR-seq was available for approximately 25 patients. Blood samples were analyzed at 3 weeks after treatment start (second dose) and at 6 weeks after treatment start. Durable clinical benefit was defined as progression-free survival longer than 6 months, and TCR features were also tested against progression-free and overall survival. In the same patients, pretreatment tumors underwent whole exome sequencing and RNA sequencing in addition to TCR sequencing.

What the research found in general, with its limitations: Because of the small sample size (n ≈ 30) and the many exploratory analyses performed, the results are intended to be regarded as hypothesis-generating. Greater expansion of tumor-associated TCR clones in peripheral blood 3 weeks after the start of treatment was observed in patients with durable benefit (n of about 20, p = 0.022). Improved progression-free and overall survival was associated with having pretreatment peripheral blood TCR clonality below the median.

This specimen's time point label, interpreted: pretreatment peripheral blood. A cohort of about 30 patients with locally advanced or metastatic urothelial carcinoma, treated at Memorial Sloan Kettering on a trial protocol, was included. Peripheral blood mononuclear cells were collected pretreatment and during treatment, with between 1 and 8 total time points per patient. The Qiagen DNeasy Blood extraction kit was used to purify genomic DNA from total PBMCs and tumor samples. Collected pretreatment and during treatment, PBMCs were isolated and stored as previously described. Comment on this clone: Its antigen is still unknown. Base qualities are not provided; no much larger clone lies one nucleotide away.

To estimate absolute template abundance from read counts, synthetic TCR analog templates were spiked into each PCR. Using the immunoSEQ assay, TCRbeta CDR3 regions were amplified from genomic DNA with bias-controlled V and J gene primers. Rearranged TCRbeta segments were sequenced at approximately 20X coverage. Concerning the study's data processing: Clustering was used to correct sequencing errors, and CDR3s were annotated against IMGT so that V, D and J genes could be assigned. Out-of-frame and stop-codon sequences were excluded, and only productive TCRbeta rearrangements were used in downstream analyses. Clonality was calculated as one minus the Shannon entropy normalized by the log of the number of unique productive sequences. Clones differing between time points or between blood and tumor were identified using Fisher's exact test with Benjamini-Hochberg correction, with an adjusted p below 0.01 applied as the threshold. Entries here come from immuneACCESS through TCRdb and include only in-frame sequences with V and J called. Some clones fail to appear in such tables; in the studies checked, an unresolved V gene covers under half of the shortfall, and the cause of the remainder is unknown. The V and J calls and clone size come from that table; D and trimming were worked out from the DNA. In this sample the table shows some 74,000 clones, over 80% of which occur a single time. In total, the top ten clones hold about 6.9% of the sample.

Its CDR3 holds 12 amino acids, cysteine through phenylalanine. The DNA shown is the 36-base CDR3, in frame from base 1. The V end loses 0 bases and the J end loses 10 bases, and a stretch of 7 bases separates them. CDR1 and CDR2, per the germline V gene, are SGHTA and FQGTGA. The source is a man aged 40-49 years with urothelial cancer. This chain joins TRBV7-3 to TRBJ2-1; TRBD2 could be the D gene, as 5 bases match. The material sequenced was PBMCs, taken around atezolizumab (anti-PD-L1) treatment. The DNA sequence reads TGTGCCAGCAGCTTAACGTCGGGGGAGCAGTTCTTC. Its product reads: CASSLTSGEQFF.